The entry below describes one T cell receptor beta chain. This specimen comes from a study of shared clonotypes between healthy human individuals. Evenly divided among several immunoSEQ plates was the genomic DNA of each subset. Generated by immunoSEQ multiplex PCR, the TCRdb table keeps only in-frame clones and is missing some. In the table there are 600,000 to 750,000 clones, around 77% of which are singletons. Sequencing was carried out using memory CD4+ T cells sorted from blood. Subset meaning: CD45RA-negative fraction. The clonotype was recovered from a woman in her 30s in good health.

CDR3: CATVGQWSGNTIYF. The CDR3 DNA is TGTGCCACCGTAGGACAGTGGTCTGGAAACACCATATATTTT. The chain uses TRBV10-3 and TRBJ1-3, with D possibly matching TRBD1 (6 bases). Between the trimmed V and J ends, which lost 10 bases and 1 base, there was a span of 14 bases. The germline V gene encodes CDR1 ENHRY and CDR2 SYGVKD. There are 14 residues in the CDR3.